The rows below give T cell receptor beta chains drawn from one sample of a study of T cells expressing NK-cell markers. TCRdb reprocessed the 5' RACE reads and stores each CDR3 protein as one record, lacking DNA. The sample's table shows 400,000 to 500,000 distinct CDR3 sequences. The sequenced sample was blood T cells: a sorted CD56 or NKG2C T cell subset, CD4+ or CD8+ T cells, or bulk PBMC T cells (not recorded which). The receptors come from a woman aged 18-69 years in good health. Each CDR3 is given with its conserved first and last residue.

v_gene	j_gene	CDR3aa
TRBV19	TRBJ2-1	CASSITITEQFF
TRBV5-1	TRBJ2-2	CASTATNTGELFF
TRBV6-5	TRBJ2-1	CASSYGGNNEQFF
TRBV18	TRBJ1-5	CASSPDRVVQPQHF
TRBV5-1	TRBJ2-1	CASSSGTSGRTNYNEQFF
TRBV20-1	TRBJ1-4	CSARVLIRDRGGEKLFF
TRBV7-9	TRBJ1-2	CASSPGTGTTNYGYTF
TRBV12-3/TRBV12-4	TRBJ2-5	CASSYGLVETQYF
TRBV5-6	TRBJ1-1	CATRSNMNTEAFF
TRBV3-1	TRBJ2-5	CASSQFAQPLQETQYF
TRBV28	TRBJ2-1	CASTLEVYGNEQFF
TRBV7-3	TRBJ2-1	CASSTDTYNEQFF
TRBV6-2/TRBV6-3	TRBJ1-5	CASSKTGNQPQHF
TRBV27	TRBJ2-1	CASSPGPSYNEQFF
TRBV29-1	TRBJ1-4	CSVEDTGSDEKLFF
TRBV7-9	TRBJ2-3	CASSSRLYTDTQYF
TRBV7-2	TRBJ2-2	CAAARENTGELFF
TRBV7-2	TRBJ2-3	CASSPPGLAGRDTQYF
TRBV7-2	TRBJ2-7	CASSKLRTSGGEEYF
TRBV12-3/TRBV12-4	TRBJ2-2	CASSRLGPGELFF
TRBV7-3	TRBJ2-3	CASSLGSGGADTQYF
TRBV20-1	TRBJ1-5	CSARDQQGGQPQHF
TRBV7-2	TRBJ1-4	CASSFGGDTNEKLFF
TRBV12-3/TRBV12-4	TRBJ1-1	CASSLLAGGDLNTEAFF
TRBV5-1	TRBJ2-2	CASSLWVDRANTGELFF
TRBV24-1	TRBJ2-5	CATSDPRTETQYF
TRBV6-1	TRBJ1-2	CASSESRGANYGYTF
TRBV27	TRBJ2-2	CASSSIGPRVGGELFF
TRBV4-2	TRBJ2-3	CASSQDIGPGWPSVSYF
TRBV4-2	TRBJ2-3	CASSQEGLAGFADTQYF
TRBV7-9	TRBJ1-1	CASSFLTGPNEAFF
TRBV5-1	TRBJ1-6	CASSPPGAYNSPLHF
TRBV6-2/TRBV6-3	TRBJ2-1	CASSYSLGSGFGFGRNEQFF
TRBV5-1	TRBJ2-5	CASSLVRGLETQYF
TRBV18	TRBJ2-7	CASSPRTSGGSSYEQYF
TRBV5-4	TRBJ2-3	CASSLAGRAQDTQYF
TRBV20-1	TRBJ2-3	CSAKSAGGRTDTQYF
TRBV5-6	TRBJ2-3	CASSLVTGNTDTQYF
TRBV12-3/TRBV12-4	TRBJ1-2	CASRLEGGSPYGYTF
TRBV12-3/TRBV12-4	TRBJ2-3	CASRPGSILADTQYF
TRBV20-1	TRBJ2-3	CSATGGSVTDTQYF
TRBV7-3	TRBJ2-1	CASSTGTSGYNEQFF
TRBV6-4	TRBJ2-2	CAVWQGSRAGELFF
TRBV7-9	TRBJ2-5	CASSLARKTQETQYF
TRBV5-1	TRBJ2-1	CASSLVSVRNEQFF
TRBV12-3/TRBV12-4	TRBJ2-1	CASSHGGQGIYNEQFF